This record concerns one TCR beta chain sequence. This specimen comes from a study of T cell responses to AZD1222 COVID-19 vaccine. This CDR3 region has 15 residues. Trimming took off 2 bases at V and 0 bases at J, with 10 bases between the two ends. The germline V gene encodes CDR1 SGHTA and CDR2 FQGNSA. The method was immunoSEQ multiplex PCR; TCRdb's version includes in-frame clones alone and lacks a portion of them. The sample consists of some 120,000 clones, 84% of them appearing once. The material was peripheral blood, obtained 28 days after the second AZD1222 dose. The V call is TRBV7-2, the J call TRBJ1-1; D gene uncertain. The source of this sequence is an adult who received the AZD1222 COVID-19 vaccine. The CDR3 loop reads CASSLTAPMNTEAFF. Written as DNA, the CDR3 is TGTGCCAGCAGCTTAACCGCACCGATGAACACTGAAGCTTTCTTT.